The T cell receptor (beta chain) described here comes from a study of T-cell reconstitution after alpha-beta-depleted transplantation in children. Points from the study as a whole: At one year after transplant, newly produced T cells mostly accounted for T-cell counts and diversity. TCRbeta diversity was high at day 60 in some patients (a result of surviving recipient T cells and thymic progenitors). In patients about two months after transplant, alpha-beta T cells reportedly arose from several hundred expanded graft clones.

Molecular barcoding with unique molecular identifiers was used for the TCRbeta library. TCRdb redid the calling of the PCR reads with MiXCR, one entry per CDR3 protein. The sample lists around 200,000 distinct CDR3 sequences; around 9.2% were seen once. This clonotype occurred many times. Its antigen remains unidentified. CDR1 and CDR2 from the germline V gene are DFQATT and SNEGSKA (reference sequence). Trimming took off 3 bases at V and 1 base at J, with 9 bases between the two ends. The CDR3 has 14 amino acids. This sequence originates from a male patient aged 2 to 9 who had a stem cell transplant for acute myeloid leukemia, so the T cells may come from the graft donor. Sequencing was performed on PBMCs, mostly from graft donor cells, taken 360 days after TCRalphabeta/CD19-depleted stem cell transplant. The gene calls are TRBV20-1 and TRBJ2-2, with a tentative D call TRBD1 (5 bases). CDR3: CSASGHLNTGELFF. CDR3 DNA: TGCAGTGCTAGTGGACACCTGAACACCGGGGAGCTGTTTTTT.